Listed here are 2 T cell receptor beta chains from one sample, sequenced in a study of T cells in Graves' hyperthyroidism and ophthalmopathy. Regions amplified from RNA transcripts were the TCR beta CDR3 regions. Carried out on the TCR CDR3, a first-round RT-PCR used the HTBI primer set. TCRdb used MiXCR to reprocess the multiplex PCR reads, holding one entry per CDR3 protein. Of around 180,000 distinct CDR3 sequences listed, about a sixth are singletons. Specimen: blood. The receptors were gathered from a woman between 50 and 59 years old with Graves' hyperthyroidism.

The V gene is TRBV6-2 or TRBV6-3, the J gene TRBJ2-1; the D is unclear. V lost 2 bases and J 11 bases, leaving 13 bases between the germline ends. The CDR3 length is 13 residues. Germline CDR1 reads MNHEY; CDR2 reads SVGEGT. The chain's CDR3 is CASSYGETLKQFF. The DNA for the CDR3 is TGTGCCAGCAGTTACGGCGAGACCCTCAAGCAGTTCTTC.

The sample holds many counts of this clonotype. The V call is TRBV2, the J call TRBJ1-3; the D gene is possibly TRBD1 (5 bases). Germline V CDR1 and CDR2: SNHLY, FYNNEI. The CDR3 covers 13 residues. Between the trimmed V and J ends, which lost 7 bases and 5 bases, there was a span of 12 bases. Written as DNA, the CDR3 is TGTGCCAGCACGGGACTTACCCGAAACACCATATATTTT. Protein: CASTGLTRNTIYF.